Listed here are 16 T cell receptor beta chains from one sample, sequenced in a study of blood T cell repertoires in COVID-19. The protocol was immunoSEQ multiplex PCR, while the TCRdb copy is restricted to in-frame clones and leaves out a portion. The sample contains about 270,000 clones, approximately 85% of which appear only once. The sample comprised peripheral blood. The receptors stem from a woman aged 70 to 79 with acute or convalescent COVID-19.

Points on this clone: Additional DNA sequences in this sample encode the identical CDR3. The chain couples TRBV2 to TRBJ1-4; D may be TRBD1 (5 bases). Trimming removed 4 bases from V and 0 bases from J, with 9 bases in between. The germline gives CDR1 SNHLY, CDR2 FYNNEI. CDR3 length: 15 amino acids. The CDR3 DNA sequence: TGTGCCAGCAGTGGCCAGGGTGCAACTAATGAAAAACTGTTTTTT. This sequence encodes CASSGQGATNEKLFF.

The V call is TRBV7-9, the J call TRBJ1-4, with D possibly TRBD1 on 5 matching bases. Germline CDR1 SEHNR, CDR2 FQNEAQ (reference sequence). The germline V and J ends were trimmed by 2 bases and 2 bases, with 6 bases remaining between them. The CDR3 consists of 14 residues. The CDR3: CASSLWGTNEKLFF. The DNA of the CDR3 is TGTGCCAGCAGCTTATGGGGCACTAATGAAAAACTGTTTTTT.

This rearrangement joins TRBV19 to TRBJ2-4; D is perhaps TRBD1 (6 bases). The CDR3 totals 17 residues. V gave up 3 bases and J gave up 0 bases, with 15 bases separating them. Looked up from germline, CDR1 is LNHDA and CDR2 is SQIVND (reference sequence). CDR3 DNA sequence: TGTGCCAGTAGTATCTCTGACAGGATACTAGCCAAAAACATTCAGTACTTC. It specifies CASSISDRILAKNIQYF.

CDR3 sequence (DNA): TGTGCCAGCAACTTAGTCGAAACTTTCTTT. It is translated as CASNLVETFF. V is TRBV6-5 and J is TRBJ1-1; D ambiguous. CDR1 and CDR2 from the germline V gene are MNHEY and SVGAGI. Trimming took off 7 bases at V and 12 bases at J, with 12 bases between the two ends. The CDR3 loop spans 10 amino acids.

The CDR3 nucleotides read TGTGCCAGCAGCCAAGTATTCGCGACAGCTAGCTCCTACGAGCAGTACTTC. It specifies CASSQVFATASSYEQYF. This sequence joins TRBV4-2 and TRBJ2-7; D perhaps matches TRBD1 (5 bases). Germline CDR1 reads LGHNA; CDR2 reads YNFKEQ. CDR3 length: 17 residues. Trimming left V 1 base short and J 0 bases short, with 16 bases between.

This clone was recorded only once. This chain joins TRBV4-1 and TRBJ2-5, with a tentative D call TRBD2 (6 bases). Germline CDR1 is MGHRA and CDR2 is YSYEKL. CDR3 length: 14 residues. Trimming left V 3 bases short and J 7 bases short, with 15 bases between. CDR3 in amino acids: CASSQSLASGTQYF. As DNA, the CDR3 is TGCGCCAGCAGCCAGTCACTAGCTTCAGGGACCCAGTACTTC.

The rearrangement uses TRBV15 and TRBJ2-2, with a possible D match to TRBD2 (5 bases). Trimming took 0 bases from V and 6 from J, leaving 14 bases between them. Per the germline V gene, CDR1 is LNHNV and CDR2 is YYDKDF (reference sequence). This CDR3 is 16 amino acids long. The CDR3: CATSRDPAGVSGELFF. CDR3 DNA: TGTGCCACCAGCAGAGATCCAGCCGGGGTTTCCGGGGAGCTGTTTTTT.

J is TRBJ2-1 and V is TRBV2; TRBD2 might be the D (6 bases). V was clipped by 8 bases and J by 7 bases, with 12 bases between them. The CDR3 totals 12 residues. Germline V gene data show CDR1 as SNHLY and CDR2 as FYNNEI. CDR3 nucleotides: TGTGCCAGCTGGGACTCTCGAAATGAGCAGTTCTTC. Its protein product is CASWDSRNEQFF.

This clone was counted between two and nine times. The chain has TRBV19 and TRBJ1-5, with D possibly being TRBD1 (5 bases). The CDR3 has 14 residues. Germline CDR1 reads LNHDA; CDR2 reads SQIVND (reference sequence). V was pared by 4 bases and J by 3 bases, with 10 bases between. CDR3 in amino acids: CASSTSGNNQPQHF. In DNA form, the CDR3 reads TGTGCCAGTAGTACGTCAGGGAACAATCAGCCCCAGCATTTT.

The J gene is TRBJ2-3, the V gene TRBV7-3; 9 positions match TRBD2. The ends lost 2 bases at V and 10 bases at J; junction bases unmatched: 7. The CDR3 loop spans 14 amino acids. Looked up from germline, CDR1 is SGHTA and CDR2 is FQGTGA. The CDR3 loop is CASSLQITSGPQYF. The CDR3 DNA reads as TGTGCCAGCAGCTTACAGATAACTAGCGGGCCGCAGTATTTT.

This chain joins TRBV5-1 and TRBJ1-1; D remains ambiguous. Per the germline V gene, CDR1 is SGHRS and CDR2 is YFSETQ. The CDR3 consists of 12 residues. Trimming removed 3 bases from V and 4 bases from J, with 7 bases in between. The CDR3 spells CASSSGGTEAFF. The CDR3 nucleotides read TGCGCCAGCAGCTCGGGAGGCACTGAAGCTTTCTTT.

The chain's CDR3 is CSAWLPEKLFF. The CDR3, as DNA: TGCAGTGCTTGGCTCCCAGAAAAACTGTTTTTT. V is TRBV20-1 and J is TRBJ1-4, with D unresolved. Germline CDR1 DFQATT, CDR2 SNEGSKA (reference sequence). The CDR3 runs 11 residues. V lost 5 bases, J lost 8 bases, and 9 bases lay in between.

This chain links TRBV2 with TRBJ2-3; 9 bases line up with TRBD2. The CDR3 is made up of 16 amino acids. CDR1 is SNHLY and CDR2 is FYNNEI in the germline V gene. After removal of 4 bases from V and 0 bases from J, the junction contained 5 bases not matched to a gene. The DNA for the CDR3 is TGTGCCAGCAGTGTCATGCGGGGGGGAAGCACAGATACGCAGTATTTT. Translated: CASSVMRGGSTDTQYF.

Note on this clone: Distinct nucleotide sequences in the sample also encode this CDR3. The J gene is TRBJ1-2, the V gene TRBV6-5; D might be TRBD1 (6 bases). Trimming took off 6 bases at V and 5 bases at J, with 7 bases between the two ends. This CDR3 has 11 residues. Germline CDR1 MNHEY, CDR2 SVGAGI. The CDR3 loop reads CASRTGYGYTF. The DNA of the CDR3 is TGTGCCAGCAGGACAGGTTATGGCTACACCTTC.

The chain recombines TRBV3-1 (or the pseudogene TRBV3-2) with TRBJ2-2, with a weak D call TRBD1 (5 bases). Trimming removed 3 bases from V and 10 bases from J, with 12 bases in between. CDR1 is LGHDT, CDR2 YNNKEL, per germline (reference sequence). The CDR3 has 13 amino acids. The CDR3 region is CASSHLGAPELFF. The CDR3 DNA is TGTGCCAGCAGCCATCTTGGGGCGCCGGAGCTGTTTTTT.

This clone was detected a few times. The rearrangement links TRBV5-1 to TRBJ2-7; a weak D match, TRBD2 (6 bases). This CDR3 contains 14 residues. V was trimmed by 2 bases and J by 2 bases, leaving 11 bases between them. Germline CDR1 reads SGHRS; CDR2 reads YFSETQ. The CDR3 DNA reads as TGCGCCAGCAGCTTAGGCCCGGGAGCCTACGAGCAGTACTTC. Protein: CASSLGPGAYEQYF. The full variable domain, its missing parts supplied by reference TRBV5-1 and TRBJ2-7, is KAGVTQTPRYLIKTRGQQVTLSCSPISGHRSVSWYQQTPGQGLQFLFEYFSETQRNKGNFPGRFSGRQFSNSRSEMNVSTLELGDSALYLCASSLGPGAYEQYFGPGTRLTVT.